These 4 T cell receptor beta chains were all obtained from the same sample, sequenced in a study of T cells in Graves' hyperthyroidism and ophthalmopathy. There were TCR beta CDR3 regions amplified from RNA transcripts. The HTBI primer set served for first-round RT-PCR of the TCR CDR3. Each CDR3 protein gets one entry after TCRdb re-called the multiplex PCR reads with MiXCR. The repertoire includes roughly 500,000 distinct CDR3 sequences, 46% of them detected once, and about two fifths sits in the top ten. Sequenced: peripheral blood or thyroid tissue (not recorded which). The receptors here all came from an adult woman with Graves' disease, either hyperthyroidism or ophthalmopathy (not recorded which).

This clonotype occurred a few times. The chain has TRBV9 and TRBJ2-2; D may be TRBD2 (6 bases). The germline V gene has CDR1 SGDLS and CDR2 YYNGEE. V lost 0 bases and J 6 bases, leaving 6 bases between the germline ends. The CDR3 totals 13 residues. The CDR3: CASSVGEAGELFF. The CDR3 coding sequence is TGTGCCAGCAGCGTAGGGGAGGCCGGGGAGCTGTTTTTT.

There are many counts of this clonotype. This chain joins TRBV5-6 and TRBJ2-5; 10 nucleotides align to TRBD2. The J segment lost 5 bases and the V segment lost 4 bases, leaving 11 bases of the junction unmatched. Germline values: CDR1 SGHDT, CDR2 YYEEEE. CDR3 size: 16 residues. In DNA, the CDR3 is TGTGCCAGCAGCAGAGGAGCGGGAGGGCCAGGGGAGACCCAGTACTTC. Translating gives CASSRGAGGPGETQYF. Looking up the rest from reference TRBV5-6 and TRBJ2-5 gives the full variable domain: DAGVTQSPTHLIKTRGQQVTLRCSPKSGHDTVSWYQQALGQGPQFIFQYYEEEERQRGNFPDRFSGHQFPNYSSELNVNALLLGDSALYLCASSRGAGGPGETQYFGPGTRLLVL.

The rearrangement uses TRBV5-1 and TRBJ1-5; D might be TRBD1 (6 bases). The V gene lost 8 bases and the J gene lost 1 base, with 22 bases spanning the gap. There are 17 residues in the CDR3. CDR1 SGHRS and CDR2 YFSETQ come from the germline V gene. The CDR3 is CARLPGHRISSNQPQHF. The CDR3 DNA reads as TGCGCCAGGCTCCCGGGACACAGGATCTCGAGCAATCAGCCCCAGCATTTT.

The chain couples TRBV20-1 to TRBJ2-5, with D tentatively TRBD2 (5 bases). Trimming removed 1 base at V and 5 bases at J, with 14 bases between. This CDR3 contains 14 residues. The germline CDR1 and CDR2 sequences are DFQATT and SNEGSKA (reference sequence). In DNA form, the CDR3 reads TGCAGTGCTAGAGGTGGGGTGGGCGGGGAGACCCAGTACTTC. This encodes CSARGGVGGETQYF.